This T cell receptor (beta chain) was identified in a study of glioma-infiltrating T cells. V shed 3 bases, J shed 6 bases, and the junction held 7 bases outside the gene matches. The CDR3 is 15 amino acids. The V gene's germline CDR1 is SEHNR and CDR2 FQNEAQ (reference sequence). Amplification of TCR alpha and beta CDR3 regions from RNA used iRepertoire nested multiplex PCR. MiXCR, applied by TCRdb to the multiplex PCR reads, yields one record per CDR3 protein. The repertoire holds some 190,000 distinct CDR3 sequences, with roughly a third as singletons. Notes on the study in general: Very few CDR3 sequences were shared between tissue and blood.

This clonotype was seen many times. The antigen is undetermined. This rearrangement joins TRBV7-9 to TRBJ2-1; TRBD1 matches at 8 bases. The sequence came from a human donor with low-grade glioma or glioblastoma, undergoing nonglioma brain surgery, or in good health (not recorded which). Sequencing was done on a sample of glioma tissue, nonneoplastic brain tissue, or PBMCs (not recorded which). CDR3 DNA sequence: TGTGCCAGCAGCTTGGGACAGGCGCCGTTCAATGAGCAGTTCTTC. Amino acids: CASSLGQAPFNEQFF.